This is a list of T cell receptor beta chains from one sample in a study of glioma-infiltrating T cells after dendritic cell vaccination. Data came from immunoSEQ multiplex PCR; TCRdb stores just in-frame clones and leaves some out. The sample has about 50,000 clones, over 75% seen once. The specimen was blood, collected after dendritic cell vaccination. The receptors derive from a human donor with glioblastoma. The CDR3 runs from the conserved cysteine through the conserved F or W. The D gene is left open where the match is weak. Clone size is stated in some rows and not others, as once, few, many or a class when expanded.

CDR3 length: 14; clone size: .; D gene: .; J gene: TRBJ2-2; V gene: TRBV29-1; CDR3 DNA: TGCAGCGTTGAGGTACAGACCAACACCGGGGAGCTGTTTTTT; CDR3 protein: CSVEVQTNTGELFF
CDR3 length: 15; clone size: .; D gene: TRBD1; J gene: TRBJ2-2; V gene: TRBV6-5; CDR3 DNA: TGTGCCAGCAGACCCGGGACAGGGGGTACCGGGGAGCTGTTTTTT; CDR3 protein: CASRPGTGGTGELFF
CDR3 length: 14; clone size: few; D gene: TRBD2; J gene: TRBJ2-7; V gene: TRBV6-5; CDR3 DNA: TGTGCCAGCAGGAGAGGACTAGCAGGCGACGAGCAGTACTTC; CDR3 protein: CASRRGLAGDEQYF
CDR3 length: 15; clone size: .; D gene: TRBD2; J gene: TRBJ2-1; V gene: TRBV5-1; CDR3 DNA: TGCGCCAGCAGCTACGGACTAGCGGGGGCACATGAGCAGTTCTTC; CDR3 protein: CASSYGLAGAHEQFF
CDR3 length: 14; clone size: .; D gene: TRBD1; J gene: TRBJ1-5; V gene: TRBV19; CDR3 DNA: TGTGCCAGTAGGATCAGGGGGAGCAATCAGCCCCAGCATTTT; CDR3 protein: CASRIRGSNQPQHF
CDR3 length: 13; clone size: .; D gene: .; J gene: TRBJ2-7; V gene: TRBV30; CDR3 DNA: TGTGCCTGGAGCCCTGACAGGCTGGGCGAGCAGTACTTC; CDR3 protein: CAWSPDRLGEQYF
CDR3 length: 15; clone size: .; D gene: TRBD2; J gene: TRBJ2-1; V gene: TRBV9; CDR3 DNA: TGTGCCAGCAGCGTACTTAGCGGGGGGGCGAATGAGCAGTTCTTC; CDR3 protein: CASSVLSGGANEQFF
CDR3 length: 11; clone size: .; D gene: .; J gene: TRBJ1-1; V gene: TRBV2; CDR3 DNA: TGTGCCAGCAAACAGACCACTGAAGCTTTCTTT; CDR3 protein: CASKQTTEAFF
CDR3 length: 14; clone size: .; D gene: TRBD2; J gene: TRBJ2-7; V gene: TRBV10-1; CDR3 DNA: TGCGCCAGCAGTGATCCCGCGGGGGGCTACGAGCAGTACTTC; CDR3 protein: CASSDPAGGYEQYF
CDR3 length: 16; clone size: .; D gene: .; J gene: TRBJ2-2; V gene: TRBV28; CDR3 DNA: TGTGCCAGCAGTTCCCTGGGACTTATGAACACCGGGGAGCTGTTTTTT; CDR3 protein: CASSSLGLMNTGELFF
CDR3 length: 14; clone size: few; D gene: TRBD1; J gene: TRBJ2-7; V gene: TRBV7-9; CDR3 DNA: TGTGCCAGCAGCTTAGAACAGGGGGCGGGTGAGCAGTACTTC; CDR3 protein: CASSLEQGAGEQYF
CDR3 length: 15; clone size: .; D gene: .; J gene: TRBJ2-7; V gene: TRBV4-1; CDR3 DNA: TGCGCCAGCAGCCAAGATCAAGTGACAACCTACGAGCAGTACTTC; CDR3 protein: CASSQDQVTTYEQYF
CDR3 length: 14; clone size: few; D gene: TRBD1; J gene: TRBJ1-1; V gene: TRBV6-5; CDR3 DNA: TGTGCCAGCAGAAAGACAGGGAGGAGCACTGAAGCTTTCTTT; CDR3 protein: CASRKTGRSTEAFF
CDR3 length: 14; clone size: .; D gene: .; J gene: TRBJ1-6; V gene: TRBV6-5; CDR3 DNA: TGTGCCAGCAGCAAACAGCACAATAATTCACCCCTCCACTTT; CDR3 protein: CASSKQHNNSPLHF
CDR3 length: 14; clone size: .; D gene: .; J gene: TRBJ2-7; V gene: TRBV27; CDR3 DNA: TGTGCCAGCAGTTCCGGGATTGGATCCTACGAGCAGTACTTC; CDR3 protein: CASSSGIGSYEQYF
CDR3 length: 12; clone size: .; D gene: .; J gene: TRBJ2-7; V gene: TRBV2; CDR3 DNA: TGTGCCAGGGGGCAGGGCGGCTACGAGCAGTACTTC; CDR3 protein: CARGQGGYEQYF
CDR3 length: 14; clone size: .; D gene: TRBD1; J gene: TRBJ1-1; V gene: TRBV2; CDR3 DNA: TGTGCCAGGGAACGCAGGGGGCAAGGAACTGAAGCTTTCTTT; CDR3 protein: CARERRGQGTEAFF
CDR3 length: 14; clone size: .; D gene: .; J gene: TRBJ2-7; V gene: TRBV9; CDR3 DNA: TGTGCCAGCAGCGTAGTCCAGGGTTCGGGCGAGCAGTACTTC; CDR3 protein: CASSVVQGSGEQYF
CDR3 length: 16; clone size: .; D gene: .; J gene: TRBJ2-4; V gene: TRBV23-1; CDR3 DNA: TGCGCCAGCAGTCAATCGTATACAGTAGCCAAAAACATTCAGTACTTC; CDR3 protein: CASSQSYTVAKNIQYF
CDR3 length: 14; clone size: .; D gene: .; J gene: TRBJ1-2; V gene: TRBV13; CDR3 DNA: TGTGCCAGCAGCTTAGTAAGGGGCGGGGACGGCTACACCTTC; CDR3 protein: CASSLVRGGDGYTF
CDR3 length: 16; clone size: .; D gene: TRBD1; J gene: TRBJ1-1; V gene: TRBV18; CDR3 DNA: TGTGCCAGCTCACCAAGACAGGGGGGGACGAACACTGAAGCTTTCTTT; CDR3 protein: CASSPRQGGTNTEAFF
CDR3 length: 15; clone size: .; D gene: TRBD2; J gene: TRBJ2-3; V gene: TRBV7-9; CDR3 DNA: TGTGCCAGCAGCTTACGGGGAGGGGCCATCGATACGCAGTATTTT; CDR3 protein: CASSLRGGAIDTQYF
CDR3 length: 17; clone size: .; D gene: .; J gene: TRBJ2-3; V gene: TRBV7-6; CDR3 DNA: TGTGCCAGCAGCTTAGCTGACGGGGGGCTGATAGCGGGTACGCAGTATTTT; CDR3 protein: CASSLADGGLIAGTQYF
CDR3 length: 17; clone size: .; D gene: .; J gene: TRBJ1-2; V gene: TRBV4-1; CDR3 DNA: TGCGCCAGCAGCCAAGCTGTTTGGGACTTCTCGAGGGATGGCTACACCTTC; CDR3 protein: CASSQAVWDFSRDGYTF
CDR3 length: 17; clone size: .; D gene: TRBD2; J gene: TRBJ2-2; V gene: TRBV5-1; CDR3 DNA: TGCGCCAGCAGCTTGGAAGCGGGGAATGCGAACACCGGGGAGCTGTTTTTT; CDR3 protein: CASSLEAGNANTGELFF
CDR3 length: 14; clone size: .; D gene: .; J gene: TRBJ1-4; V gene: TRBV5-1; CDR3 DNA: TGCGCCAGCAGCCCCGGGACATCACGAGAAAAACTGTTTTTT; CDR3 protein: CASSPGTSREKLFF
CDR3 length: 10; clone size: .; D gene: .; J gene: TRBJ2-5; V gene: TRBV5-4; CDR3 DNA: TGTGCCAGGCACACAGAGACCCAGTACTTC; CDR3 protein: CARHTETQYF
CDR3 length: 19; clone size: .; D gene: TRBD2; J gene: TRBJ2-2; V gene: TRBV7-9; CDR3 DNA: TGTGCCAGCAGCTTAGCGAACCCGGCAGCGGGGGGGCGCGACGGGGAGCTGTTTTTT; CDR3 protein: CASSLANPAAGGRDGELFF
CDR3 length: 15; clone size: .; D gene: TRBD1; J gene: TRBJ2-7; V gene: TRBV11-2; CDR3 DNA: TGTGCCAGCAGCGTATCCGGGACAGAGACCTACGAGCAGTACTTC; CDR3 protein: CASSVSGTETYEQYF
CDR3 length: 15; clone size: .; D gene: .; J gene: TRBJ1-6; V gene: TRBV19; CDR3 DNA: TGTGCCAGTAGTATCCGAGGGGGTTTTAATTCACCCCTCCACTTT; CDR3 protein: CASSIRGGFNSPLHF
CDR3 length: 16; clone size: .; D gene: .; J gene: TRBJ2-3; V gene: TRBV5-1; CDR3 DNA: TGCGCCAGCAGCTCCTCCGGGACGGGAGCCACAGATACGCAGTATTTT; CDR3 protein: CASSSSGTGATDTQYF
CDR3 length: 17; clone size: .; D gene: TRBD1; J gene: TRBJ2-1; V gene: TRBV5-1; CDR3 DNA: TGCGCCAGCAGCTTGGTCCCCCCGGGACAGGGACCCAATGAGCAGTTCTTC; CDR3 protein: CASSLVPPGQGPNEQFF
CDR3 length: 13; clone size: .; D gene: .; J gene: TRBJ2-3; V gene: TRBV10-3; CDR3 DNA: TGTGCCATCAGATTGGGAGACACAGATACGCAGTATTTT; CDR3 protein: CAIRLGDTDTQYF
CDR3 length: 16; clone size: .; D gene: TRBD2; J gene: TRBJ2-1; V gene: TRBV18; CDR3 DNA: TGTGCCAGCTCACTCCAGATGGCTAGCGGGAAGAATGAGCAGTTCTTC; CDR3 protein: CASSLQMASGKNEQFF
CDR3 length: 15; clone size: .; D gene: TRBD2; J gene: TRBJ2-1; V gene: TRBV9; CDR3 DNA: TGTGCCAGCAGCGTAGAGGTGGGGGGGTACAATGAGCAGTTCTTC; CDR3 protein: CASSVEVGGYNEQFF
CDR3 length: 14; clone size: .; D gene: TRBD1; J gene: TRBJ1-1; V gene: TRBV13; CDR3 DNA: TGTGCCAGCAGCTTCGACCAGGGGGCGCTTGGAACTTTCTTT; CDR3 protein: CASSFDQGALGTFF
CDR3 length: 15; clone size: .; D gene: .; J gene: TRBJ2-1; V gene: TRBV9; CDR3 DNA: TGTGCCAGCAGCGCGACAGTTTGGGGTTACAATGAGCAGTTCTTC; CDR3 protein: CASSATVWGYNEQFF
CDR3 length: 14; clone size: .; D gene: .; J gene: TRBJ2-7; V gene: TRBV7-2; CDR3 DNA: TGTGCCAGCAGCTTAGTGTCAGGGGGGTACGAGCAGTACTTC; CDR3 protein: CASSLVSGGYEQYF
CDR3 length: 17; clone size: .; D gene: TRBD2; J gene: TRBJ2-7; V gene: TRBV28; CDR3 DNA: TGTGCCAGCCTCCGGACTAGCGGGGGCCTGAGCTCCTACGAGCAGTACTTC; CDR3 protein: CASLRTSGGLSSYEQYF
CDR3 length: 16; clone size: .; D gene: .; J gene: TRBJ1-6; V gene: TRBV4-2; CDR3 DNA: TGTGCCAGCAGCCAAGGGGGAGGGCCCCCAAATTCACCCCTCCACTTT; CDR3 protein: CASSQGGGPPNSPLHF
CDR3 length: 16; clone size: .; D gene: .; J gene: TRBJ1-5; V gene: TRBV7-8; CDR3 DNA: TGTGCCAGCAGCCGCCCGGGGGAGTACGGCAATCAGCCCCAGCATTTT; CDR3 protein: CASSRPGEYGNQPQHF
CDR3 length: 10; clone size: .; D gene: .; J gene: TRBJ1-2; V gene: TRBV20-1; CDR3 DNA: TGCAGTGGCATCCGGGGGGGCTACACCTTC; CDR3 protein: CSGIRGGYTF
CDR3 length: 13; clone size: .; D gene: .; J gene: TRBJ1-2; V gene: TRBV25-1; CDR3 DNA: TGTGCCAGCAGTGAACGTGCTAACTATGGCTACACCTTC; CDR3 protein: CASSERANYGYTF
CDR3 length: 15; clone size: .; D gene: .; J gene: TRBJ2-7; V gene: TRBV12-2; CDR3 DNA: TGTGCAAGTCGTTTGACCGGGACAGGGGACTACGAGCAGTACTTC; CDR3 protein: CASRLTGTGDYEQYF
CDR3 length: 15; clone size: .; D gene: .; J gene: TRBJ1-4; V gene: TRBV4-3; CDR3 DNA: TGCGCCAGCAGCCAAACGTCCGGGGCTAATGAAAAACTGTTTTTT; CDR3 protein: CASSQTSGANEKLFF
CDR3 length: 15; clone size: .; D gene: TRBD1; J gene: TRBJ1-3; V gene: TRBV10-3; CDR3 DNA: TGTGCCATCGAGGGCAGGGGGCCTGTTGGAAACACCATATATTTT; CDR3 protein: CAIEGRGPVGNTIYF
CDR3 length: 15; clone size: .; D gene: TRBD2; J gene: TRBJ2-1; V gene: TRBV5-1; CDR3 DNA: TGCGCCAGCAGCTTGCCGGCGGGGGGGCATAATGAGCAGTTCTTC; CDR3 protein: CASSLPAGGHNEQFF
CDR3 length: 11; clone size: .; D gene: .; J gene: TRBJ2-7; V gene: TRBV6-5; CDR3 DNA: TGTGCCAGCAGCACAAGTTACGAGCAGTACTTC; CDR3 protein: CASSTSYEQYF
CDR3 length: 15; clone size: .; D gene: .; J gene: TRBJ2-3; V gene: TRBV13; CDR3 DNA: TGTGCCAGCAGCTTCGGACAGTTATACACAGATACGCAGTATTTT; CDR3 protein: CASSFGQLYTDTQYF
CDR3 length: 13; clone size: .; D gene: TRBD1; J gene: TRBJ1-4; V gene: TRBV30; CDR3 DNA: TGTGCCTCGACGGGACAGGGGGATGAAAAACTGTTTTTT; CDR3 protein: CASTGQGDEKLFF
CDR3 length: 16; clone size: .; D gene: .; J gene: TRBJ2-3; V gene: TRBV10-2; CDR3 DNA: TGCGCCAGCAGTGATTCGGAGGGGACGTCTGCAGATACGCAGTATTTT; CDR3 protein: CASSDSEGTSADTQYF
CDR3 length: 17; clone size: once; D gene: TRBD2; J gene: TRBJ2-2; V gene: TRBV7-2; CDR3 DNA: TGTGCCAGCAGCTTAGACCCGGCGGGGGGGAACACCGGGGAGCTGTTTTTT; CDR3 protein: CASSLDPAGGNTGELFF
CDR3 length: 14; clone size: .; D gene: TRBD2; J gene: TRBJ2-1; V gene: TRBV6-5; CDR3 DNA: TGTGCCAGCAGATTAGCGGGGGGGTACAATGAGCAGTTCTTC; CDR3 protein: CASRLAGGYNEQFF